This TCR beta chain was sequenced in a study of blood T cells in healthy people across ages (dated by TCRdb to about 2015). Study-level background: In model experiments, template switching captured about one uniquely barcoded TCR beta cDNA molecule for every two T cells. Four age groups were formed from the donors: young (average 16 years), middle-aged (approximately 40), aged (roughly 56) and long-lived (more than 75). Using the same blood draw, the study looked at two additional independent replicas of 1 million unique cDNA reads for two donors, one aged 18 to 29 and the other aged 80 or older. Donors of different ages were randomly distributed across sequencing lanes to avoid experimental bias. The study measured age-related changes in TCR beta repertoire diversity using deep sequencing normalized with unique cDNA molecular identifiers.

The roughly 39 donors, aged 6 to 90 years, were systemically healthy Caucasian individuals from Russia. Each donor gave 8 to 10 milliliters of peripheral blood, collected into EDTA-treated Vacutainer tubes. PBMCs were isolated by Ficoll-Paque density-gradient centrifugation, with at least 6 million obtained per sample. Total RNA was extracted from PBMCs with Trizol reagent, with at least 6 micrograms obtained per sample. The percentages of naive CD45RAhigh/CD27high T cells were determined by flow cytometry on a PBMC aliquot from every donor. The CDR3, from cysteine to phenylalanine, totals 17 residues. Only CDR3 DNA remains: 51 bases, in frame from the first base. V lost 6 bases and J lost 1 base, and the count of bases not matched to a germline gene is 8. Looking up the germline V gene yields CDR1 MDHEN and CDR2 SYDVKM. Turning to this clonotype: Its antigen is currently not known. The record has no base qualities; no much larger clone is one base away.

Preparation of the library involved 5' RACE. Reads for this sample came from an Illumina HiSeq 2500. A second PCR of roughly 7 to 11 cycles was performed with a sample-barcoded 5' primer and a J-beta primer mix. A template-switch 5' adaptor carrying 12 random nucleotides introduced a unique molecular identifier onto each TCR beta cDNA molecule. Each sample yielded at least 3 million CDR3-containing paired-end reads. The Mint cDNA synthesis kit, primed by a TRBC-specific oligonucleotide, was used to synthesize first-strand cDNA from all RNA. After uracil-DNA glycosylase treatment, a first 18-cycle PCR used universal primers M1SS and BC2_uni_R on all cDNA. The authors' pipeline ran thus. Normalization of each sample was performed by random selection of 1 million high-quality reads, each carrying a distinct molecular identifier. Instead of being binned into consensus sequences, reads with shared molecular identifiers were discarded. MiTCR, set to a Q25 quality threshold and the strictest error-elimination algorithm, was used for CDR3 identification, clonotype clustering and error correction. Lower-bound total TCR beta diversity was estimated with a nonparametric unseen species model using Euler transformation. In-frame beta chains were kept once TCRdb had trimmed the public reads at Q25 with fastp and called clones with MiXCR. Under each unique CDR3 protein, matching rows form one entry showing the most common genes and DNA. What appears here as the V and J calls and clone size reflects TCRdb's work, not the paper's. The sample table lists 1 million to 1.2 million distinct CDR3 sequences, roughly two fifths of them with a count of one. Of the sample, 13% is held by the ten largest clones.

Broader findings and caveats from the paper: Estimates of total diversity from one million sequenced T cells were regarded as lower bounds and underestimates. Observed TCR beta diversity per million T cells fell roughly linearly with age, and a significant reduction was already apparent by age approximately 40. The CMV infection status of donors was not known, potentially confounding age-related changes in expanded clonotypes. The percentage of naive T cells measured by flow cytometry correlated strongly with observed TCR beta diversity. Because profiling used bulk unsorted PBMCs, naive and antigen-experienced compartments could not be compared conclusively. Compared with the aged group, the long-lived group had more naive CD4+ T cells, fewer expanded clones and increased TCR diversity, a pattern suggesting age selection.

The sequence joins TRBV28 to TRBJ2-1; 11 bases in the junction line up with TRBD2. This receptor was identified in a man younger than 35 in good health. Specimen: blood. The DNA reads as follows: TGTGCCAGCAGCCCCCCGACTAGCGGGAAATCCTACAATGAGCAGTTCTTC. Its protein is CASSPPTSGKSYNEQFF.